The text below deals with one T cell receptor (beta chain). The antigen this receptor binds is unknown. No base qualities exist here, and no much larger clone lies one base off it. Whole blood was collected in K2EDTA tubes by collaborating institutions according to the institutions' own protocols. For TCRbeta analysis, collaborators shipped samples as frozen whole blood, isolated PBMCs, or DNA extracted from either of those sample types. The immunoSEQ Assay, a bias-controlled multiplex PCR, was used to amplify TCRbeta CDR3 regions from genomic DNA. The original methods were these. Within the assay, amplification of reference gene primers was used to estimate how many nucleated cells each sample contained. To quantify the absolute abundance of each unique TCRbeta CDR3 rearrangement, sequence reads were collapsed and filtered. For each sample, productive Simpson clonality was calculated as the square root of Simpson's diversity index across productive rearrangements. The table comes from immuneACCESS by way of TCRdb, which keeps in-frame sequences with V and J called. Part of the clones is missing from these tables; in studies checked, under half for an unresolved V gene and the rest for unknown reasons. The V and J calls and the clone size are those of that table, but D and trimming were determined from the DNA. Recorded for this sample are about 83,000 clones; roughly 82% of them occurred a single time. Around 7.8% of the sample is taken by the ten largest.

For CDR1 and CDR2, the germline V gene (reference sequence) lists MNHNY and SVGAGI. Taken from cysteine to phenylalanine, the CDR3 has 19 residues. Of all the DNA, just the CDR3 is kept, 57 bases in frame from base 1. From V the trimming removes 6 bases and from J it removes 0 bases, while the gene matches leave 9 bases of the junction unaccounted for. This record belongs to a study of blood T cell repertoires in COVID-19 (dated by TCRdb to about 2020). Background on the whole study: Samples from collaborators originated in the United States, Italy and Spain and spanned both the acute and convalescent phases of COVID-19. Nearly every sample came with metadata listing a de-identified subject ID, COVID-19 status, age in years and sex. Deeply sampled blood TCRbeta repertoires from subjects exposed to, actively infected with, or recovered from COVID-19 were included in the dataset. The prospective study material was composed of cDNA or gDNA derived from T cells, B-cell-depleted T cells, or PBMCs. The samples were drawn from the first 160 participants of the ongoing ImmuneRACE study and from 1,200 or so subjects provided by 6 global collaborators. Where HLA class I and class II types were available, the types were taken from metadata supplied by the sample provider, not from assay-based typing. A freely available public database, intended as a resource for researchers studying the immune response to SARS-CoV-2, is where the repertoires were released. The paper's findings and limits, for the study overall: How much clinical and demographic metadata was included differed by source and by participant, and the metadata was provided uncurated.

The sequenced material came from peripheral blood. The clonotype originates from a man in his fifties or sixties with active COVID-19. The chain couples TRBV6-6 to TRBJ2-1; 15 junctional bases match TRBD2. The DNA reads TGTGCCAGCAGACGAGGGACTAGCGGGAGGCGGAGCTCCTACAATGAGCAGTTCTTC. It is translated as CASRRGTSGRRSSYNEQFF.